These T cell receptor beta chains were read from a single sample in a study of blood T cells in healthy people across ages. TCRdb used MiXCR to reprocess the 5' RACE reads, holding one entry per CDR3 protein. Altogether 1.5 million to 2 million distinct CDR3 sequences are present, about 31% being singletons, with the ten largest covering 11%. Material: blood. The source of these receptors is a woman aged 30 to 39 in good health. The CDR3 runs from the conserved cysteine through the conserved F or W. The D gene is left open where the match is weak. Clone size is shown for a subset of rows, as once, few, many or a class of expanded clone.

d_call clone_size j_call v_call cdr3_nt cdr3_aa
- - TRBJ2-5 TRBV10-2 TGCGCCAGCAATGGACTGGAGGGGGAGACCCAGTACTTC CASNGLEGETQYF
- many TRBJ2-7 TRBV7-9 TGTGCCAGCAGCTTAGTTACGGGGGTCGGATACGAGCAGTACTTC CASSLVTGVGYEQYF
- few TRBJ1-2 TRBV20-1 TGCAGTGCTAGAGGACGTGAGACCGGCTATGGCTACACCTTC CSARGRETGYGYTF
TRBD1 - TRBJ2-1 TRBV20-1 TGCAGTGCTAGAGACGGGACAGGGAACAATGAGCAGTTCTTC CSARDGTGNNEQFF
- - TRBJ1-2 TRBV30 TGTGCCTGCGGAAACAGAGTCAACTATGGCTACACCTTC CACGNRVNYGYTF
TRBD1 - TRBJ2-7 TRBV30 TGTGCCTGGAACAGGGGTAATACCTACGAACAGTACTTC CAWNRGNTYEQYF
- many TRBJ2-1 TRBV5-1 TGCGCCAGCAGCTTAGTCCAATGGTCCTACAATGAGCAGTTCTTC CASSLVQWSYNEQFF
- few TRBJ2-7 TRBV12-3/TRBV12-4 TGTGCCAGCAGTGCCGGCAAGAGTTACGAGCAGTACTTC CASSAGKSYEQYF
- few TRBJ2-7 TRBV6-6 TGTGCCAGCCGGAGGGATTGGAAAAACTACGAGCAGTACTTC CASRRDWKNYEQYF
TRBD2 - TRBJ2-3 TRBV20-1 TGCAGTGCTAGCCCGACTAGCGGGAGTGGGGCAGATACGCGGTATTTT CSASPTSGSGADTRYF